Below, 25 T cell receptor beta chains from the same sample are listed, as sequenced in a study of T cell repertoires in cytomegalovirus infection. TCRdb reprocessed the reads via MiXCR and lists one record per CDR3 protein. The table shows about 740,000 distinct CDR3 sequences, with roughly 36% occurring only once. The sequenced sample consisted of PBMCs. The receptors derive from a human donor in good health (CMV status not recorded). Some clones in this sample may be carry-over from other donors' samples.

The CDR3 bases are TGTGCCAGCAGCTTAGAGTTAGCGGGAGAGAGGAATGAGCAGTTCTTC. Translating it yields CASSLELAGERNEQFF. V gene TRBV7-6 combines with J gene TRBJ2-1; the match to TRBD2 covers 9 bases. The germline V gene encodes CDR1 SGHVS and CDR2 FNYEAQ. The CDR3 length is 16 residues. The ends lost 1 base at V and 7 bases at J; junction bases unmatched: 8.

This clonotype was counted between two and nine times. J is TRBJ1-4 and V is TRBV7-8, with D uncertain. Trimming removed 7 bases from V and 5 bases from J, with 14 bases in between. The CDR3 is 14 amino acids. In germline, CDR1 is SGHVS, CDR2 FQNEAQ. This CDR3 reads CASKQSQVNEKLFF. The CDR3 DNA follows: TGTGCCAGCAAGCAGTCGCAAGTAAATGAAAAACTGTTTTTT.

This clonotype was detected only a few times. V usage is TRBV2 and J usage is TRBJ2-2; D is unresolved. The germline V and J ends were trimmed by 4 bases and 6 bases, with 3 bases remaining between them. CDR3 length: 11 residues. The germline V gene has CDR1 SNHLY and CDR2 FYNNEI. The CDR3 here is CASSVSGELFF. The DNA for the CDR3 is TGTGCCAGCAGTGTCTCCGGGGAGCTGTTTTTT.

This chain uses TRBV7-9 with TRBJ2-2; a possible D gene is TRBD2 (6 bases). V was clipped by 6 bases and J by 0 bases, with 17 bases between them. Germline-derived CDR1 and CDR2 are SEHNR and FQNEAQ (reference sequence). The CDR3 loop spans 17 amino acids. The CDR3 region is CASRSRPIAANTGELFF. CDR3 coding DNA: TGTGCCAGCAGGTCAAGGCCGATAGCGGCGAACACCGGGGAGCTGTTTTTT.

This clonotype was counted between two and nine times. The rearrangement links TRBV19 to TRBJ2-1; 11 bases are shared with TRBD2. The CDR3 extends over 15 amino acids. Germline CDR1 and CDR2: LNHDA and SQIVND (reference sequence). Trimming removed 7 bases from V and 6 bases from J; junction bases left unmatched: 8. The chain's CDR3 is CASTVAGGPFNEQFF. The CDR3 DNA follows: TGTGCCAGTACTGTAGCGGGGGGGCCTTTCAATGAGCAGTTCTTC.

The chain joins TRBV30 to TRBJ1-1, with 7 bases identical to TRBD1. CDR1 and CDR2 (germline): GTSNPN, SVGIG (reference sequence). This CDR3 comprises 14 residues. V lost 0 bases, J lost 4 bases, and 5 bases stayed unmatched. CDR3 sequence reads: CAWSVPYRGTEAFF. CDR3 nucleotide sequence: TGTGCCTGGAGTGTACCGTACAGGGGCACTGAAGCTTTCTTT.

Only a few counts were recorded for this clonotype. The rearrangement uses TRBV6-5 and TRBJ2-7; D may be TRBD2 (7 bases). Germline values: CDR1 MNHEY, CDR2 SVGAGI. Between the trimmed V and J ends, which lost 6 bases and 3 bases, there was a span of 18 bases. CDR3 length: 15 amino acids. The CDR3: CASSAEAGAHYEQYF. CDR3 DNA sequence: TGTGCCAGCAGCGCCGAGGCGGGGGCCCACTACGAGCAGTACTTC.

This clonotype was observed a handful of times. The chain couples TRBV28 to TRBJ1-4; D is unclear. The CDR3 loop spans 14 amino acids. Trimming shortened V by 2 bases and J by 5 bases, and 9 bases separated the two germline ends. CDR1 is MDHEN, CDR2 SYDVKM, per germline. In DNA form, the CDR3 reads TGTGCCAGCAGTTTAATGCGCGTGAATGAAAAACTGTTTTTT. Translating gives CASSLMRVNEKLFF.

The table lists this clonotype with a few counts. The rearrangement links TRBV11-2 to TRBJ2-7; 15 positions match TRBD2. Germline trimming cut 5 bases from V and 1 base from J; bases unmatched to any gene: 6. Looked up from germline, CDR1 is SGHAT and CDR2 is FQNNGV. This CDR3 has 17 residues. The CDR3 DNA follows: TGTGCCAGCAGCCCCCTGGGACTAGCGGGAGGTTCCTACGAGCAGTACTTC. Its protein is CASSPLGLAGGSYEQYF.

This clonotype was recorded at least ten times. The J gene is TRBJ1-6, the V gene TRBV7-6; D remains ambiguous. CDR1 and CDR2 from the germline V gene are SGHVS and FNYEAQ. The CDR3 covers 16 residues. Trimming pared 5 bases from V and 8 bases from J, leaving 19 bases between. Here the CDR3 reads CASSRVVEGWDSPLHF. CDR3 nucleotides: TGTGCCAGCAGCCGCGTTGTTGAGGGTTGGGATTCACCCCTCCACTTT.

On this clonotype: Likely a read error: the CDR3 ends without its conserved phenylalanine or tryptophan. The CDR3 sequence is CASSTRGVKRETQYL. The CDR3 DNA sequence: TGTGCCAGCAGCACCCGCGGGGTGAAGAGGGAGACCCAGTACTTA. V usage is TRBV9 and J usage is TRBJ2-5; D possibly corresponds to TRBD2 (6 bases). V dropped 4 bases and J dropped 5 bases, with 18 bases sitting between them. The V gene's germline CDR1 is SGDLS and CDR2 YYNGEE. CDR3 size: 15 residues.

Ten or more counts support this clonotype. This rearrangement joins TRBV11-1 to TRBJ1-2, with 8 nucleotides matching TRBD1. Looked up from germline, CDR1 is SGHAT and CDR2 is FQDESV (reference sequence). The CDR3 runs 13 residues. V was clipped by 4 bases and J by 6 bases; unmatched bases: 4. DNA for the CDR3: TGTGCCAGCAGCTCCGGACAGGGTCATGGCTACACCTTC. This translates into CASSSGQGHGYTF. Full variable domain (rest looked up from reference TRBV11-1 and TRBJ1-2): EAEVAQSPRYKITEKSQAVAFWCDPISGHATLYWYRQILGQGPELLVQFQDESVVDDSQLPKDRFSAERLKGVDSTLKIQPAELGDSAMYLCASSSGQGHGYTFGSGTRLTVV.

The table lists this clonotype with a few counts. The rearrangement uses TRBV7-2 and TRBJ2-7; tentatively, D is TRBD1 or TRBD2 (5 bases each). V lost 3 bases and J 1 base, leaving 13 bases between the germline ends. Germline CDR1 is SGHTA and CDR2 is FQGNSA. The CDR3 loop spans 15 amino acids. CDR3 in amino acids: CASSFPLGVSYEQYF. CDR3 bases: TGTGCCAGCAGCTTCCCCTTGGGGGTGTCCTACGAGCAGTACTTC.

The chain joins TRBV9 to TRBJ1-1; tentative D call: TRBD1 (6 bases). Deletions cut 4 bases from V and 3 bases from J, with 19 bases between. CDR3 length: 16 residues. Germline assignment: CDR1 SGDLS and CDR2 YYNGEE. CDR3 loop: CASSKGTPKGDTEAFF. The DNA for the CDR3 is TGTGCCAGCAGCAAAGGGACGCCTAAGGGGGACACTGAAGCTTTCTTT.

Here the CDR3 reads CASSIGAYEQYF. In DNA form, the CDR3 reads TGTGCCAGCAGTATAGGGGCCTACGAGCAGTACTTC. J is TRBJ2-7 and V is TRBV12-3 or TRBV12-4; D might be TRBD1 (5 bases). Deletions cut 5 bases from V and 2 bases from J, with 7 bases between. The CDR3 runs 12 residues.

This clonotype was detected a few times. At one of its ends the junction is not consistent with the germline gene, which may arise from a read error. The rearrangement joins TRBV7-8 to TRBJ2-1, with D tentatively TRBD2 (6 bases). CDR1 and CDR2 (germline): SGHVS, FQNEAQ. The CDR3 contains 15 residues. The CDR3 is CASSLDQTDYKEQFF. CDR3 DNA: TGTGCCAGCAGCTTAGATCAGACGGACTACAAGGAGCAGTTCTTC.

This clonotype was seen more than once but under ten times. The gene calls are TRBV4-2 and TRBJ1-1; the D is unclear. Trimming stripped 1 base from V and 1 base from J, with 7 bases between. The CDR3 covers 14 residues. CDR1 and CDR2 (germline): LGHNA, YNFKEQ. CDR3 region: CASSQGSQNTEAFF. In DNA, the CDR3 is TGTGCCAGCAGCCAAGGCAGCCAGAACACTGAAGCTTTCTTT.

About this clonotype: A much more abundant neighbour one base away suggests this may be a read error. This chain joins TRBV19 and TRBJ1-2; 10 nucleotides line up with TRBD1. The CDR3 length is 14 residues. V lost 10 bases, J lost 7 bases, and 12 bases stayed unmatched. The germline V gene has CDR1 LNHDA and CDR2 SQIVND (reference sequence). CDR3 sequence reads: CAIRDRGGKAGYTF. The CDR3, as DNA: TGTGCCATTAGGGACAGGGGTGGAAAGGCTGGCTACACCTTC.

As regards this clonotype: A much larger clone differs from this one at a single base, so this may be a read error. The CDR3 DNA sequence: TGTGCCAGCAGCACCCGACAGGGGTCTGGAAACAACATATATTTT. Its protein product is CASSTRQGSGNNIYF. This chain links TRBV7-2 with TRBJ1-3; 8 nucleotides agree with TRBD1. The CDR3 is 15 residues long. Germline V gene lookup returns CDR1 SGHTA and CDR2 FQGNSA.

The sample holds a few counts of this clonotype. The chain has TRBV28 and TRBJ2-3; maybe TRBD2 (5 bases). Trimming took 5 bases from V and 5 from J, leaving 17 bases between them. Germline CDR1 MDHEN, CDR2 SYDVKM. This CDR3 is 15 amino acids long. CDR3 bases: TGTGCCAGCAGTCTACCTGGGGAGTTGAGAGATACGCAGTATTTT. This codes for CASSLPGELRDTQYF.

The chain is built from TRBV28 and TRBJ1-1, with unresolved D. Between the trimmed V and J ends, which lost 4 bases and 3 bases, there was a span of 15 bases. CDR1 and CDR2 from the germline V gene are MDHEN and SYDVKM. CDR3 length: 15 residues. CDR3 nucleotide sequence: TGTGCCAGCAGTTCCTGGCCCACTAGTGACACTGAAGCTTTCTTT. Protein sequence: CASSSWPTSDTEAFF.

The chain uses TRBV28 and TRBJ2-1, with D possibly being TRBD2 (5 bases). The germline gives CDR1 MDHEN, CDR2 SYDVKM. Trimming left V 6 bases short and J 7 bases short, with 16 bases between. The CDR3 totals 14 residues. The DNA for the CDR3 is TGTGCCAGCAGCCACGGAGGCCCCCCTAATGAGCAGTTCTTC. Translated, it gives CASSHGGPPNEQFF. Combining the CDR3 with reference TRBV28 and TRBJ2-1 gives the whole variable domain DVKVTQSSRYLVKRTGEKVFLECVQDMDHENMFWYRQDPGLGLRLIYFSYDVKMKEKGDIPEGYSVSREKKERFSLILESASTNQTSMYLCASSHGGPPNEQFFGPGTRLTVL.

This clonotype was detected only once. The chain combines TRBV7-4 with TRBJ2-6; a weak D match, TRBD1 (5 bases). In germline, CDR1 is SGHVT, CDR2 SQSDAQ. V lost 7 bases to trimming and J lost 4 bases, with 26 bases between them. This CDR3 comprises 19 residues. The CDR3 DNA reads TGTGCCAGCACCTTCCCTCTGAGACCCCAGGACACCGGGGCCAACGTCCTGACTTTC. Protein product: CASTFPLRPQDTGANVLTF. The complete variable domain, with remaining parts taken from reference TRBV7-4 and TRBJ2-6, reads GAGVSQSPRYKVAKRGRDVALRCDSISGHVTLYWYRQTLGQGSEVLTYSQSDAQRDKSGRPSGRFSAERPERSVSTLKIQRTEQGDSAVYLCASTFPLRPQDTGANVLTFGAGSRLTVL.

This clonotype was observed a handful of times. This sequence joins TRBV27 and TRBJ1-6; weak D call: TRBD1 (6 bases). The CDR3 spans 15 residues. CDR1 and CDR2 (germline): MNHEY, SMNVEV (reference sequence). V was clipped by 7 bases and J by 2 bases, with 12 bases between them. The DNA of the CDR3 is TGTGCCAGCAAGCTACAGGGAACCTATAATTCACCCCTCCACTTT. Translated: CASKLQGTYNSPLHF.

This clonotype appeared many times. The genes are TRBV7-2 and TRBJ1-2, with TRBD1 identical over 9 bases. V lost 8 bases, J lost 4 bases, and 5 bases stayed unmatched. Germline V gene lookup returns CDR1 SGHTA and CDR2 FQGNSA. CDR3 length equals 13 residues. CDR3 nucleotides: TGTGCCAGCGTTACGACAGGGGGCTATGGCTACACCTTC. Translation: CASVTTGGYGYTF.